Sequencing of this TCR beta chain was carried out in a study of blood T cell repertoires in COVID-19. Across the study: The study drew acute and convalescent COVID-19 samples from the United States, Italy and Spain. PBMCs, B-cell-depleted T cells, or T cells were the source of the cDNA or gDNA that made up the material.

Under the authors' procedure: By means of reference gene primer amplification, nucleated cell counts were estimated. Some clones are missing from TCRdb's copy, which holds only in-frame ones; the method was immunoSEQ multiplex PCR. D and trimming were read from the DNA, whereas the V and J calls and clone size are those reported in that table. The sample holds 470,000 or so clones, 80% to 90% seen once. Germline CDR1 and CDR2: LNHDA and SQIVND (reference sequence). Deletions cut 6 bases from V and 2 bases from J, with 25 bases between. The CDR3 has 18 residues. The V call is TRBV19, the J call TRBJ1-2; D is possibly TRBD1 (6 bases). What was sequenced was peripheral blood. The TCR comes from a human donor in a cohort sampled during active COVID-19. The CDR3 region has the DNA TGTGCCAGTAGGACTTACAGGGTAACTGCTCCAGGCAACTATGGCTACACCTTC. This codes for CASRTYRVTAPGNYGYTF.